This entry lists 9 T cell receptor beta chains sequenced from one sample in a study of blood T cells in healthy people across ages. A second PCR, run for roughly 6 to 11 cycles, used a sample-barcoded 5' primer plus a J-beta primer mix. TCRdb re-analysed the 5' RACE reads in MiXCR, keeping a single row per CDR3 protein. Here the sample spans more than 750,000 distinct CDR3 sequences, 25% to 35% being singletons. This same sample was also part of a study on T cells of mothers and their children.

Sequenced material: blood. These receptors all stem from a woman aged 35 to 49 in good health.

The chain is built from TRBV20-1 and TRBJ1-5, with D possibly being TRBD1 (6 bases). V lost 0 bases to trimming and J lost 7 bases, with 25 bases between them. Germline CDR1 is DFQATT and CDR2 is SNEGSKA (reference sequence). This CDR3 has 18 residues. The CDR3 here is CSARDRQRGGGLEQPQHF. CDR3 DNA sequence: TGCAGTGCTAGAGATCGTCAGCGCGGAGGGGGGCTTGAGCAGCCCCAGCATTTT.

This clonotype has a count of ten or more. V is TRBV7-2 and J is TRBJ2-4; D is unclear. CDR3 length: 14 amino acids. The V end lost 3 bases, the J end lost 3 bases, and 9 bases lay between the germline ends. CDR1 is SGHTA and CDR2 is FQGNSA in the germline V gene. Written as DNA, the CDR3 is TGTGCCAGCAGCTTGGCTGGGCACAAAAACATTCAGTACTTC. Its protein product is CASSLAGHKNIQYF.

The chain links TRBV27 to TRBJ2-2; TRBD2 is a possible D gene (6 bases). The CDR3 consists of 14 residues. The ends were cut back, 2 bases at V and 6 bases at J, with 10 bases in the middle. CDR1 and CDR2 from the germline V gene are MNHEY and SMNVEV (reference sequence). The DNA of the CDR3 is TGTGCCAGCAGTTTACCGACTAGGTCCGGGGAGCTGTTTTTT. Residues: CASSLPTRSGELFF.

This clonotype was recorded a few times. V and J are TRBV5-1 and TRBJ2-5; the D is unclear. With 2 bases removed from V and 3 bases from J, the gap between germline ends came to 11 bases. From germline, CDR1 is SGHRS and CDR2 YFSETQ. The CDR3 sequence is 14 residues long. CDR3 nucleotide sequence: TGCGCCAGCAGCTTCGGTTTTGAGAAAGAGACCCAGTACTTC. Its protein product is CASSFGFEKETQYF.

The chain carries TRBV4-2 and TRBJ2-1; weak D call: TRBD1 (6 bases). The V and J ends lost 1 base and 13 bases respectively, with 17 bases between them. This CDR3 is 14 amino acids long. Germline loops: CDR1 LGHNA, CDR2 YNFKEQ. CDR3 nucleotides: TGTGCCAGCAGCCAAGCTCGGACAGAGGAGACCCAGTTCTTC. Encoded protein: CASSQARTEETQFF.

A note on this clonotype: At one end the junction does not follow the germline gene, possibly because of a read error. V gene TRBV20-1 combines with J gene TRBJ1-2, with TRBD1 matching 7 bases. The CDR3 totals 13 residues. The germline gives CDR1 DFQATT, CDR2 SNEGSKA (reference sequence). Written as DNA, the CDR3 is TGCGGTGCTAGAGATCGGGACAGCTATGGCTACACCTTC. It specifies CGARDRDSYGYTF.

As for this clonotype: A much larger clone differs from this one at a single base, so this may be a read error. The V and J genes are TRBV5-1 and TRBJ2-7, with D perhaps TRBD1 (5 bases). CDR3 length: 14 amino acids. CDR1 and CDR2 (germline): SGHRS, YFSETQ. The CDR3 nucleotides are TGCGCCAGCAGCTTGGCAGGGTCTGTCGACGAGCGGTACTTC. Translation: CASSLAGSVDERYF.

For this clonotype: One junction end disagrees with the germline gene, perhaps due to a read error. Written as DNA, the CDR3 is TGTACCACCAGCCTTCGGGGGGCCCAAGAGACCCAGTTCTTC. This codes for CTTSLRGAQETQFF. This chain connects TRBV15 to TRBJ2-5; TRBD2 is a possible D gene (7 bases). The DNA end lines up better with TRBJ2-1; the J call may be wrong. Per the germline V gene, CDR1 is LNHNV and CDR2 is YYDKDF (reference sequence). The CDR3 covers 14 residues.

The chain recombines TRBV6-2 or TRBV6-3 with TRBJ1-5, with D unclear. In germline, CDR1 is MNHEY, CDR2 SVGEGT. The CDR3 is 12 residues long. Trimming took 2 bases from V and 7 from J, leaving 6 bases between them. CDR3 in amino acids: CASSYISQPQHF. The CDR3 bases are TGTGCCAGCAGTTACATTAGCCAGCCCCAGCATTTT.